The sequence of this T cell receptor beta chain was determined in a study of cytomegalovirus exposure and HLA in healthy donors. Overall study: The approximately 120 million unique TCR beta sequences, from roughly 170 million T cells, were found by an earlier analysis.

Concerning this clone itself: Its antigen is unknown.

The PCR was carried out with 60 Vbeta primers and 13 Jbeta primers. TCRdb keeps only in-frame clones here, not all; method: immunoSEQ multiplex PCR. The table records about 100,000 clones, more than 70% of them present only once. Points from the study as a whole: Among the most significant clusters, several appeared linked to common viral pathogens in a later analysis. A likely sequencing artifact accounted for one observed cluster of highly shared sequence variants. The authors later linked a missense DCLRE1C variant to TCR beta V- and J-gene trimming.

From germline, CDR1 is DFQATT and CDR2 SNEGSKA (reference sequence). The CDR3 runs to 11 residues. The source of this sequence is a woman aged 60-75 years in good health and CMV-seropositive. The V gene is TRBV20-1, the J gene TRBJ1-2, with a tentative D call TRBD1 (5 bases). Sequenced input: PBMCs. In nucleotides, the CDR3 is TGCAGCTGGGTTCTAAAGGGGGGCTACACCTTC. As protein: CSWVLKGGYTF.